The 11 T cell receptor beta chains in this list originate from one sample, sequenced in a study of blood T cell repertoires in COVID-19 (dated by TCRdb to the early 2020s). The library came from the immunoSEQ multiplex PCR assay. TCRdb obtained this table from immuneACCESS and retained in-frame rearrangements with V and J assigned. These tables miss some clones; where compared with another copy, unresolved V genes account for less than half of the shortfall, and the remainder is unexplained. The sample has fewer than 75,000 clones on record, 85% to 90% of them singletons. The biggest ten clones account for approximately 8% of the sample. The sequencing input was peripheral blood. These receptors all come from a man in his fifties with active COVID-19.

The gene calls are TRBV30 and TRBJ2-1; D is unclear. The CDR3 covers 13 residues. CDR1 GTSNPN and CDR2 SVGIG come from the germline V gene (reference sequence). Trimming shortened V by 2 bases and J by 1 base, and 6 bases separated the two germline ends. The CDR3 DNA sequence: TGTGCCTGGAGTCGAGGATCCTACAATGAGCAGTTCTTC. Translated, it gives CAWSRGSYNEQFF.

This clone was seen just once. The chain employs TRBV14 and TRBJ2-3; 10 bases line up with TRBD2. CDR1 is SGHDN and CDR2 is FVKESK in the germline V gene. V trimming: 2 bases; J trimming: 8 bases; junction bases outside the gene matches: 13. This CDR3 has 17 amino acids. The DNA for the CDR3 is TGTGCCAGCAGCCAACATATAACTAGCGGGACCGCTCGTACGCAGTATTTT. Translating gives CASSQHITSGTARTQYF.

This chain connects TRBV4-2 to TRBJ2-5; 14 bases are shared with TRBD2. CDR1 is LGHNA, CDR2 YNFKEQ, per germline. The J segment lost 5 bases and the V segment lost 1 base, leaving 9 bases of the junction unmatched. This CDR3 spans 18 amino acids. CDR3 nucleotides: TGTGCCAGCAGCCAAGGGCGAAGACTAGCGGGGGGGCAGGAGACCCAGTACTTC. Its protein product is CASSQGRRLAGGQETQYF.

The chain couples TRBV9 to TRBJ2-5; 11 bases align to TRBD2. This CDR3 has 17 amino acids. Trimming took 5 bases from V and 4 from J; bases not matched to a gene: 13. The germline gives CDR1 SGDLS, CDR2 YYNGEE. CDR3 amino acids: CASSRGIIAGGTETQYF. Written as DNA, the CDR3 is TGTGCCAGCAGTAGGGGGATCATAGCGGGAGGGACAGAGACCCAGTACTTC.

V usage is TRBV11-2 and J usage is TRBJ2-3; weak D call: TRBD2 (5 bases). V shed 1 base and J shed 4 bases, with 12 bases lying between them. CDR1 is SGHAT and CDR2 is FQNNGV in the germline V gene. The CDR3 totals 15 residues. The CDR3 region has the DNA TGTGCCAGCAGCTTAGGGCAGTCGGAGGCAGATACGCAGTATTTT. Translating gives CASSLGQSEADTQYF. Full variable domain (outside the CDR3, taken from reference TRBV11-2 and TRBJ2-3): EAGVAQSPRYKIIEKRQSVAFWCNPISGHATLYWYQQILGQGPKLLIQFQNNGVVDDSQLPKDRFSAERLKGVDSTLKIQPAKLEDSAVYLCASSLGQSEADTQYFGPGTRLTVL.

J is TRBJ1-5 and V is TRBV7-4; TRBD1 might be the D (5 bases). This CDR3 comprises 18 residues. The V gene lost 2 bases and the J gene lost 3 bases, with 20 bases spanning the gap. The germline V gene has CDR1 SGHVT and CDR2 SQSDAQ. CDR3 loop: CASSLRCTLAGNNQPQHF. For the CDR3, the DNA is TGTGCCAGCAGCTTAAGGTGTACGCTGGCAGGGAACAATCAGCCCCAGCATTTT.

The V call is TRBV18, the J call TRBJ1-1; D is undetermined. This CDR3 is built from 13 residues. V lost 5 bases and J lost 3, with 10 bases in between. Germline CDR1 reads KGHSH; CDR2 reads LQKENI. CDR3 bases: TGTGCCAGCTCAGCAAACTCGGACACTGAAGCTTTCTTT. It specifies CASSANSDTEAFF.

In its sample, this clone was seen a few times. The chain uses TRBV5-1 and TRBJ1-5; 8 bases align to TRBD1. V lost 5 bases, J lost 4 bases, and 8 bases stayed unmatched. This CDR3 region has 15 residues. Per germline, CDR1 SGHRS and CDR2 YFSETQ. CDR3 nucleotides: TGCGCCAGCAGTGAAGGACAGGGTCCTAATCAGCCCCAGCATTTT. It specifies CASSEGQGPNQPQHF.

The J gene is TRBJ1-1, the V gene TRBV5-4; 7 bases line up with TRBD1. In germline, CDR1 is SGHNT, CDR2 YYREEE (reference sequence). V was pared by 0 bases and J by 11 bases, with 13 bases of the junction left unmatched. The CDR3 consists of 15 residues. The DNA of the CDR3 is TGTGCCAGCAGCTTGGAGAGGGGGCTAGGCGAAGGGGCTTTCTTT. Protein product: CASSLERGLGEGAFF.

CDR3 nucleotide sequence: TGTGCCAGCAACTCTCAAGGGGCAACAGATACGCAGTATTTT. Translated: CASNSQGATDTQYF. The V call is TRBV2, the J call TRBJ2-3; possibly TRBD1 for D (5 bases). Germline CDR1 is SNHLY and CDR2 is FYNNEI. The CDR3 is 14 amino acids. Trimming left V 7 bases short and J 3 bases short, with 14 bases between.

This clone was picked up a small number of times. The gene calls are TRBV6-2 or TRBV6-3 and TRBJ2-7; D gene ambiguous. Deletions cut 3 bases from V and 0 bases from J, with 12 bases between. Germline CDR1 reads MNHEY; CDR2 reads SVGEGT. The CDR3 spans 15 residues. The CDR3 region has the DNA TGTGCCAGCAGTTATACAGCCCAAAGCTCCTACGAGCAGTACTTC. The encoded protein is CASSYTAQSSYEQYF.